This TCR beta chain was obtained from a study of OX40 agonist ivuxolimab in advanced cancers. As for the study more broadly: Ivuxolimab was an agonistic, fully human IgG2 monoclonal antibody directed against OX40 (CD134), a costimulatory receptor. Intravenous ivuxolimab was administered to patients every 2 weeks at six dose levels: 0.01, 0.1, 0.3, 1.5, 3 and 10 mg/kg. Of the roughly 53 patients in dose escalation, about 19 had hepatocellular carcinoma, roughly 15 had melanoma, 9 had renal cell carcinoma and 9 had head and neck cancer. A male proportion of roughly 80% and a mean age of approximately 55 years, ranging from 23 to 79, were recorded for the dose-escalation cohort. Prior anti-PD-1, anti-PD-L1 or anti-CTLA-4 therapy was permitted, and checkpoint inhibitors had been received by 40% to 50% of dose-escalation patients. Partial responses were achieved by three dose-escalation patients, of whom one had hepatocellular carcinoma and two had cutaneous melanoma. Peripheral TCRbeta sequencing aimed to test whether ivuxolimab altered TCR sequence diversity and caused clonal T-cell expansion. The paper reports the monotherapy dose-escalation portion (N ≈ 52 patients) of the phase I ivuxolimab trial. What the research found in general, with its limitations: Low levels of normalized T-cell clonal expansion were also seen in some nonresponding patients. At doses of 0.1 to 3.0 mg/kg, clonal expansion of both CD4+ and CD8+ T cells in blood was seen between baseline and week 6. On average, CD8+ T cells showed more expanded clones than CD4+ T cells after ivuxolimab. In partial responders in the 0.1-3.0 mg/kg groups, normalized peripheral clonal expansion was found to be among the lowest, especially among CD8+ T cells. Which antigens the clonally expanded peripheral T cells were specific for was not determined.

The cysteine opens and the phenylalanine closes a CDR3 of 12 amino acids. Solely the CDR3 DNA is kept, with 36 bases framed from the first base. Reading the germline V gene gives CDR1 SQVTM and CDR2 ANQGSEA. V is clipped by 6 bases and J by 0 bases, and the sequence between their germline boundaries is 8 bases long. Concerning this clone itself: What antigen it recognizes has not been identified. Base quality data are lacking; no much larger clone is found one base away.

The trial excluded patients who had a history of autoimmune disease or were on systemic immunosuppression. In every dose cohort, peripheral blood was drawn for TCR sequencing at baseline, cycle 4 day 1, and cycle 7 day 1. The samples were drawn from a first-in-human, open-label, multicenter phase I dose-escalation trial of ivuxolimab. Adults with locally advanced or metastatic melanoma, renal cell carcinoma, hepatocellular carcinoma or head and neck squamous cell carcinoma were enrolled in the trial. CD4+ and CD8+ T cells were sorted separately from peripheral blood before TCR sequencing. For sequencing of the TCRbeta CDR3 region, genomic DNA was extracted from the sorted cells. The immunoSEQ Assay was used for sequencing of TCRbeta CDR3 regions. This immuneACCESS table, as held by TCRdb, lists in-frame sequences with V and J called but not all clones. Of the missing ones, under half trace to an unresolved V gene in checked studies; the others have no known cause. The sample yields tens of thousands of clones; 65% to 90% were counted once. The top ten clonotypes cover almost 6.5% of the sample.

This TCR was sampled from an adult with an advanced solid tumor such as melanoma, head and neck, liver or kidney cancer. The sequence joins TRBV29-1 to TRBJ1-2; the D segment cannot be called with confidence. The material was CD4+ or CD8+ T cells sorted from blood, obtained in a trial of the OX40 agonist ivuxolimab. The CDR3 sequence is CSVREANYGYTF. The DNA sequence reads TGCAGCGTGAGGGAGGCTAACTATGGCTACACCTTC.